Sequencing of this TCR beta chain was carried out in a study of radiotherapy plus CTLA-4 blockade in lung cancer. Overall study: Objective responses occurred in about 18% of patients; around 30% had disease control. Study-wide results and caveats: Reports state that early shifts in blood T cell clones, with interferon-beta, best predicted response. Researchers report tumor-derived TCR clones expanding in blood after radiotherapy plus ipilimumab.

The V end lost 0 bases, the J end lost 5 bases, and 6 bases lay between the germline ends. The CDR3 contains 13 residues. Looked up from germline, CDR1 is SGHRS and CDR2 is YFSETQ. About this clone itself: As yet, its antigen is unknown.

With ipilimumab providing CTLA-4 blockade, focal radiation was administered to patients who had chemo-refractory metastatic non-small-cell lung cancer. Some clones are missing from TCRdb's copy, which holds only in-frame ones; the method was immunoSEQ multiplex PCR. The table includes about 88,000 clones, about two thirds detected once. The rearrangement links TRBV5-1 to TRBJ1-5, with D hard to call. This TCR was sampled from a human donor with non-small cell lung cancer that progressed on radiotherapy plus ipilimumab. Sample: peripheral blood, taken from a patient treated with radiotherapy plus ipilimumab. The CDR3 is CASSLDGDQPQHF. The CDR3 DNA reads TGCGCCAGCAGCTTGGATGGGGATCAGCCCCAGCATTTT.